The entry that follows covers one TCR beta chain sequence. Its antigen is not known. A far bigger clonotype differs at one base, so this is likely a read error. Trimming pared 8 bases from V and 3 bases from J, leaving 23 bases between. CDR3 size: 16 residues. CDR1 and CDR2 from the germline V gene are MNHEY and SVGEGT. This record comes from a study of regulatory T cells in long-lasting Graves disease. Study-level findings and limits: TRBV28 was favored in persistent disease, as were TRBJ1-2 and TRBJ2-5. Small sample size may have lowered accuracy.

Time point here: newly diagnosed GD, antithyroid drugs for less than 3 months. The TCR library used RNA extracted from PBMCs. Building of the TCR beta libraries involved iRepertoire HTBI primers and Arm-PCR of CDR3 regions. TCRdb reanalysed the multiplex PCR reads using MiXCR and keeps one entry per CDR3 protein. Seen here are about 220,000 distinct CDR3 sequences, approximately 16% observed once, and the top ten hold less than 25%. This clonotype was sampled from a female donor with Graves disease. The sequencing here drew on peripheral blood mononuclear cells (PBMCs), taken at new diagnosis, from a patient treated with antithyroid drugs. V is TRBV6-2 or TRBV6-3 and J is TRBJ2-7; D unclear. The DNA of the CDR3 is TGTGCCAGCGGCCCCACCCCTGGCGGCGGAATCTACGAGCAGTACTTC. Translation gives CASGPTPGGGIYEQYF.